This T cell receptor beta chain was sequenced for a study of blood T cell repertoires in COVID-19 (dated by TCRdb to 2018 to 2020). At the level of the whole study: Collaborator samples came from the United States, Italy and Spain and covered acute and convalescent phases of COVID-19. The dataset comprised deeply sampled blood TCRbeta repertoires from subjects exposed to, actively infected with, or recovered from COVID-19. The sample metadata nearly always contained a de-identified subject ID, COVID-19 status, age in years and sex. HLA class I and class II types, where available, came from metadata supplied by the sample provider rather than from assay-based typing. The samples were drawn from the first 160 participants of the ongoing ImmuneRACE study and from 1,200 or so subjects provided by 6 global collaborators. The prospective study material was composed of cDNA or gDNA derived from T cells, B-cell-depleted T cells, or PBMCs. The repertoires were released in a freely available public database meant as a resource for research on the immune response to SARS-CoV-2.

As regards this clone: Its cognate antigen has yet to be identified. No much larger clone is present one base from it, and per-base qualities are unavailable.

The collaborating institutions used their own protocols to collect whole blood in K2EDTA tubes. For TCRbeta analysis, collaborator samples were shipped as frozen whole blood, as isolated PBMCs, or as DNA extracted from either sample type. TCRbeta CDR3 regions were amplified from genomic DNA using the immunoSEQ Assay, a bias-controlled multiplex PCR. As for the original processing: The number of nucleated cells in each sample was estimated by amplification of reference gene primers within the assay. To quantify the absolute abundance of each unique TCRbeta CDR3 rearrangement, sequence reads were collapsed and filtered. Productive Simpson clonality was computed per sample as the square root of Simpson's diversity index over productive rearrangements. The immuneACCESS repertoire file appears here via TCRdb, limited to in-frame rearrangements. These files lack a portion of the clones; in checked studies, under half of the deficit traces to unresolved V genes, and the cause of the others is not known. For V, J and clone size, that table is used; D and trimming come from the DNA. This sample gives roughly 98,000 clones in total; around four fifths of them show up just once. Together, the top ten hold 12% of the sample.

Results and caveats for the whole study, not just this receptor: Clinical and demographic metadata were provided uncurated, with the amount varying by source and participant.

Spanning cysteine to phenylalanine, the CDR3 consists of 16 amino acids. The kept DNA is CDR3 alone, 48 bases in frame from the first base. V is pared back by 3 bases and J by 8 bases, with 17 bases lying between the germline termini. CDR1 SNHLY and CDR2 FYNNEI are derived from the germline V gene. Recombination linked TRBV2 to TRBJ1-6, with the D gene uncertain. This TCR came from a woman aged 70 to 79 with active or convalescent COVID-19. The sequenced sample was peripheral blood. The DNA sequence is as follows: TGTGCCAGCAGTGAGTTTAACCCAAACGCGGATTCACCCCTCCACTTT. This is translated as CASSEFNPNADSPLHF.